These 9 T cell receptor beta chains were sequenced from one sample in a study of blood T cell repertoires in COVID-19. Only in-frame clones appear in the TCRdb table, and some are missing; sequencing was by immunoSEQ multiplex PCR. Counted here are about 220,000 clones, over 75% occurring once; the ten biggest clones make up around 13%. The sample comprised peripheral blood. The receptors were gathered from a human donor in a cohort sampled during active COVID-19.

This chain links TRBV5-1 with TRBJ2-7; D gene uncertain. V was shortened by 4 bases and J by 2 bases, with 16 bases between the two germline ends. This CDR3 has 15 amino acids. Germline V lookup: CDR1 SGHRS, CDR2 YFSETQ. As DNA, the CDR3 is TGCGCCAGCAGCCCCAAAGTGAGTGCACCCTACGAGCAGTACTTC. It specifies CASSPKVSAPYEQYF.

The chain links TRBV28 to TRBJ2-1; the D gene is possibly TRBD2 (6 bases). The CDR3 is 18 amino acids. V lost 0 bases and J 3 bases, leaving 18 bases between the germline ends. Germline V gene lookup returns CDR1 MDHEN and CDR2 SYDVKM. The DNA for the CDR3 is TGTGCCAGCAGTTTATGGACACGGGTAGCGGCTCGCTACAATGAGCAGTTCTTC. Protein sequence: CASSLWTRVAARYNEQFF.

The CDR3 spells CASSLGSLRTGELFF. CDR3 DNA sequence: TGTGCCAGCAGCTTAGGCTCCCTGAGGACCGGGGAGCTGTTTTTT. This sequence joins TRBV7-3 and TRBJ2-2, with D uncertain. Between the trimmed V and J ends, which lost 2 bases and 5 bases, there was a span of 12 bases. This CDR3 contains 15 residues. Germline V gene data show CDR1 as SGHTA and CDR2 as FQGTGA.

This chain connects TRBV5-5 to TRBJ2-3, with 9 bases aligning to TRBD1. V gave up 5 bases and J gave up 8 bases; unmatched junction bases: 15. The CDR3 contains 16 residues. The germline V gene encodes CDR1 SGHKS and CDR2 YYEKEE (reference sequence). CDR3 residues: CASRRPGQGSVGTQYF. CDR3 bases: TGTGCCAGCAGGCGTCCCGGACAGGGGAGTGTCGGTACGCAGTATTTT.

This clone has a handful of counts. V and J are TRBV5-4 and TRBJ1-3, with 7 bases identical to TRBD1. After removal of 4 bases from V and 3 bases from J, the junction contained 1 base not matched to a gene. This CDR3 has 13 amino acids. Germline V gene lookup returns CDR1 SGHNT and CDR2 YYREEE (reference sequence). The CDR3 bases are TGTGCCAGCAGCCGACAGGGTGGAAACACCATATATTTT. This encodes CASSRQGGNTIYF.

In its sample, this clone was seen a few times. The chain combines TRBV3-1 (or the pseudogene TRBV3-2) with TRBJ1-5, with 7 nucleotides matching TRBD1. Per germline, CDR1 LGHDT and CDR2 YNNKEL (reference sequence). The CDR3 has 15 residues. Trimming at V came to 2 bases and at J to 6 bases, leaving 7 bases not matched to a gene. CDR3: CASSQQATGAQPQHF. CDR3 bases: TGTGCCAGCAGCCAACAGGCCACAGGGGCTCAGCCCCAGCATTTT.

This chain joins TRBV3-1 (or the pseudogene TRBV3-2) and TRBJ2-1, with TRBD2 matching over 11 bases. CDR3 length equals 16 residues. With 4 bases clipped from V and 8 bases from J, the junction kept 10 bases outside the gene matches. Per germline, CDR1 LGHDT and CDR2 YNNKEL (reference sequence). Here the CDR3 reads CASSPIAGGPTDEQFF. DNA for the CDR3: TGTGCCAGCAGCCCGATAGCGGGAGGGCCGACCGATGAGCAGTTCTTC.

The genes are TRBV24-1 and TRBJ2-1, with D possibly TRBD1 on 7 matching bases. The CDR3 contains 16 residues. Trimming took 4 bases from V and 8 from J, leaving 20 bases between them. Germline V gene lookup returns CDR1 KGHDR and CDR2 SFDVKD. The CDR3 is CATSDGGTAEFDEQFF. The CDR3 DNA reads TGTGCCACCAGTGACGGAGGGACAGCGGAGTTCGATGAGCAGTTCTTC.

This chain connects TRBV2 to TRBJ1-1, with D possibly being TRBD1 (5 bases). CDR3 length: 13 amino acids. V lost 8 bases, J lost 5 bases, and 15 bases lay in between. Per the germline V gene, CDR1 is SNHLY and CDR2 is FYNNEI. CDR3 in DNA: TGTGCCAGCGGGAGAGGGGAGGGAACTGAAGCTTTCTTT. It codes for CASGRGEGTEAFF.